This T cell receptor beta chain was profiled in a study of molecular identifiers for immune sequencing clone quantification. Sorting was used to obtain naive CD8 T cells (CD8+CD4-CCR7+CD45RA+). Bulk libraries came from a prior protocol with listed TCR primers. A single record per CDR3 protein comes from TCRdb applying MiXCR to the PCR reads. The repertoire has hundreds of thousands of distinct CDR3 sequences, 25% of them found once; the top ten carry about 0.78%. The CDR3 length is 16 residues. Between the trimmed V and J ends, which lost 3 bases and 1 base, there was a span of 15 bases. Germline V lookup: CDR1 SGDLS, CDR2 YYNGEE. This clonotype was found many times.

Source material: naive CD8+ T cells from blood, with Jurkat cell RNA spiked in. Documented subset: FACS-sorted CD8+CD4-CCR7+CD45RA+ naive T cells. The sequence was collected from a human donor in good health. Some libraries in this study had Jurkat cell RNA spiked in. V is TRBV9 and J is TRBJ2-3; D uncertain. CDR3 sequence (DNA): TGTGCCAGCAGCGCCCAAGTTGACCCTCGCACAGATACGCAGTATTTT. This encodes CASSAQVDPRTDTQYF.